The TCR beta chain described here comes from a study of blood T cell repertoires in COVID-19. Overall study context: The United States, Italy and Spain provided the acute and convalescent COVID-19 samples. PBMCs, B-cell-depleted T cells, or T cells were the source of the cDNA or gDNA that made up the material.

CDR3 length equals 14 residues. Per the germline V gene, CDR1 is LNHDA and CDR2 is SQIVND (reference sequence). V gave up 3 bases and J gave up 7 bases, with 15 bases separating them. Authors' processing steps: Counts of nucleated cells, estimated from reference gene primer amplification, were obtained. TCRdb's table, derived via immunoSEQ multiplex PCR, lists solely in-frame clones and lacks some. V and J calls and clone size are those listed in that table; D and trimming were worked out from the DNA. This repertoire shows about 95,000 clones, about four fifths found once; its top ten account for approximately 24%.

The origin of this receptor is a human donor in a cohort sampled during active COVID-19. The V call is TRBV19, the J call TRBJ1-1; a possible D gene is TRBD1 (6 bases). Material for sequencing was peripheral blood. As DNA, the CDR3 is TGTGCCAGTAGTATCGGAAGGCGGGGGCTTGAAGCTTTCTTT. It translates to CASSIGRRGLEAFF.